The subject of this entry is one TCR beta chain. What it binds is unknown. Only in-frame clones appear in the TCRdb table, and some are missing; sequencing was by immunoSEQ multiplex PCR. The profile shows around 120,000 clones, approximately 95% of them singletons. The V gene lost 0 bases and the J gene lost 3 bases, with 9 bases spanning the gap. CDR1 is MNHEY and CDR2 is SVGAGI in the germline V gene. The CDR3 has 15 residues. The record originates from a study of graft-versus-host responses after intestinal transplantation. This sequence was found in a human donor who received an intestinal transplant. The sequencing used unstimulated CD4+ T cells sorted from spleen or lymph node cells, collected before intestinal transplant. The chain links TRBV6-5 to TRBJ1-5, with D possibly TRBD1 on 5 matching bases. This CDR3 reads CASSYSGTYNQPQHF. In DNA, the CDR3 is TGTGCCAGCAGTTACTCGGGGACGTACAATCAGCCCCAGCATTTT.